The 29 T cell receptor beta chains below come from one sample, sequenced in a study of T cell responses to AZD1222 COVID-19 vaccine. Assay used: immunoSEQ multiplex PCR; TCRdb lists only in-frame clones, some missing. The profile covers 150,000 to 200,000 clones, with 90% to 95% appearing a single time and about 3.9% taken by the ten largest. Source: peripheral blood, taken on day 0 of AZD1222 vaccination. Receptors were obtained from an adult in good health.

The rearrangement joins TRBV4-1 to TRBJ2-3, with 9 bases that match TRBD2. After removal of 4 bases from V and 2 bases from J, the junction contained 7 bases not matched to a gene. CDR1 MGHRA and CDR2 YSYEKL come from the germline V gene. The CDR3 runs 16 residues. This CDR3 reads CASSLRSGRYTDTQYF. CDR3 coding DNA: TGCGCCAGCAGCCTTCGGAGCGGGAGGTACACAGATACGCAGTATTTT.

As DNA, the CDR3 is TGTGCCAGCAGTTTTGCGTGGGAGCAGTACTTC. As protein: CASSFAWEQYF. The J gene is TRBJ2-7, the V gene TRBV28; the D is unclear. Germline V gene lookup returns CDR1 MDHEN and CDR2 SYDVKM. The CDR3 sequence is 11 residues long. Between the trimmed V and J ends, which lost 3 bases and 7 bases, there was a span of 7 bases.

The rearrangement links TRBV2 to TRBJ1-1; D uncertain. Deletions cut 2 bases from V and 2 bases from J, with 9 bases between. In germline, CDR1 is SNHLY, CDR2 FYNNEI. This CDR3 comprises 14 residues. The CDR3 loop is CASSEYSANTEAFF. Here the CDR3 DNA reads TGTGCCAGCAGTGAATATTCCGCAAACACTGAAGCTTTCTTT.

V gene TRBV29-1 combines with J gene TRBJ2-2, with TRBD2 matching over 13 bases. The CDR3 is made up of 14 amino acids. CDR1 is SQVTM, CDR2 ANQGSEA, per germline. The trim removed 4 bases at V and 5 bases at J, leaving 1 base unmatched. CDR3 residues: CSVAGLAGTGELFF. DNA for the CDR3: TGCAGCGTTGCGGGACTAGCGGGGACCGGGGAGCTGTTTTTT.

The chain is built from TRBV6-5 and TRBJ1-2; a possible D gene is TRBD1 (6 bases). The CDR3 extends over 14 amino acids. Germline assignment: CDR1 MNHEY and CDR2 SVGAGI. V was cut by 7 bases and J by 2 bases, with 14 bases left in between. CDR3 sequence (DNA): TGTGCCAGCACGACCTTGGACAGAAACTATGGCTACACCTTC. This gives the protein CASTTLDRNYGYTF.

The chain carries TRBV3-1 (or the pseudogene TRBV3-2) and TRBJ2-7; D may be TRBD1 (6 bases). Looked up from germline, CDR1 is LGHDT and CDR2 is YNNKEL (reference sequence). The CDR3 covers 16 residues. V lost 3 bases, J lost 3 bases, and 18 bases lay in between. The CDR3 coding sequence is TGTGCCAGCAGCCAGAATTATAACAGGGCCAACTACGAGCAGTACTTC. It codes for CASSQNYNRANYEQYF.

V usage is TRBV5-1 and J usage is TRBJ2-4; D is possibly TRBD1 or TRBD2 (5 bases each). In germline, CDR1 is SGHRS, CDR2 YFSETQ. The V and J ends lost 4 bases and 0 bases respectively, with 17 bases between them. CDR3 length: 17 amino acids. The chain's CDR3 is CASSKTGTRLAKNIQYF. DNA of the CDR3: TGCGCCAGCAGCAAAACCGGGACCAGATTAGCCAAAAACATTCAGTACTTC. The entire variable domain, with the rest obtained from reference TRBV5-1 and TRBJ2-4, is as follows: KAGVTQTPRYLIKTRGQQVTLSCSPISGHRSVSWYQQTPGQGLQFLFEYFSETQRNKGNFPGRFSGRQFSNSRSEMNVSTLELGDSALYLCASSKTGTRLAKNIQYFGAGTRLSVL.

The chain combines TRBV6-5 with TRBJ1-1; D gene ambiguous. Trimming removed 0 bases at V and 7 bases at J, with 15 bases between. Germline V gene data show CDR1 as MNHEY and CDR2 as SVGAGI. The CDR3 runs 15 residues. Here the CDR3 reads CASSYSGPPEGEAFF. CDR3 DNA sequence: TGTGCCAGCAGTTACTCGGGCCCACCGGAGGGTGAAGCTTTCTTT.

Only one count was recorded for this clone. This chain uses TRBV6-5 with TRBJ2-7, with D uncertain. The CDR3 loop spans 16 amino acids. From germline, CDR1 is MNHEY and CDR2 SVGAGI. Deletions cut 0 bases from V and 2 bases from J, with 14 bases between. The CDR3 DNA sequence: TGTGCCAGCAGTTACTCGGGCGGCCTAATTCCCTACGAGCAGTACTTC. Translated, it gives CASSYSGGLIPYEQYF.

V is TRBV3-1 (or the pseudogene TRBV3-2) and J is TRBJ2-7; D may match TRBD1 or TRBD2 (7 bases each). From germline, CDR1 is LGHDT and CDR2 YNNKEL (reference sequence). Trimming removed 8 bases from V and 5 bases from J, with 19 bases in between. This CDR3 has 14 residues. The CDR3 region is CASGEGQPLNEQYF. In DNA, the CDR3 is TGTGCCAGCGGGGAGGGACAGCCTTTAAACGAGCAGTACTTC.

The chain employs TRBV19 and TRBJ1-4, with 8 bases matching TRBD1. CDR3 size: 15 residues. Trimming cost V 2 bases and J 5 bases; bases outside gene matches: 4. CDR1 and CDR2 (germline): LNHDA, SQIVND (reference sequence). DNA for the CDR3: TGTGCCAGTAGTATACAGGGGGCTCCCAATGAAAAACTGTTTTTT. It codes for CASSIQGAPNEKLFF.

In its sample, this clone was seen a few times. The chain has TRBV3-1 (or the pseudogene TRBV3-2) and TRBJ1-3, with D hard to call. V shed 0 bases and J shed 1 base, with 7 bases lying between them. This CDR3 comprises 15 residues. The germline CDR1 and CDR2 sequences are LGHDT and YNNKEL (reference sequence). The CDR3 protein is CASSQEPTSGNTIYF. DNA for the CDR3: TGTGCCAGCAGCCAAGAGCCGACTTCTGGAAACACCATATATTTT.

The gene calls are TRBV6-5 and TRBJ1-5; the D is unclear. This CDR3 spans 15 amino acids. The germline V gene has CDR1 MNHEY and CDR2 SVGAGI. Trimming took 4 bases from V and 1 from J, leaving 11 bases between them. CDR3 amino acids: CASSLKLGSNQPQHF. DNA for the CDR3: TGTGCCAGCAGTTTAAAGCTGGGGAGCAATCAGCCCCAGCATTTT.

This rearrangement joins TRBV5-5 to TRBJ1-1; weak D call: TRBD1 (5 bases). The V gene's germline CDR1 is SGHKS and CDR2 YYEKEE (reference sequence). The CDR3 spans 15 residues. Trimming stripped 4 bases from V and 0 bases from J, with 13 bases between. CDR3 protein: CASSGSRALNTEAFF. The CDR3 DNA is TGTGCCAGCAGCGGGAGCAGGGCCCTGAACACTGAAGCTTTCTTT.

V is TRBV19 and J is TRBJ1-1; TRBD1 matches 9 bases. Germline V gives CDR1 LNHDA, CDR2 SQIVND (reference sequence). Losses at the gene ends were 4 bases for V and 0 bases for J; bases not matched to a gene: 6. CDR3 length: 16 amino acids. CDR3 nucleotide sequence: TGTGCCAGTAGTAGGGGGAGACAGGGGGTGAACACTGAAGCTTTCTTT. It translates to CASSRGRQGVNTEAFF.

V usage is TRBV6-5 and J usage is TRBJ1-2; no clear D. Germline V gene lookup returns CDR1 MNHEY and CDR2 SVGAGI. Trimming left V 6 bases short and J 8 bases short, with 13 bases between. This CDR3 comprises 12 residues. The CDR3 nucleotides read TGTGCCAGCAGCCTGATGGCCTCGGGCTACACCTTC. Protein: CASSLMASGYTF.

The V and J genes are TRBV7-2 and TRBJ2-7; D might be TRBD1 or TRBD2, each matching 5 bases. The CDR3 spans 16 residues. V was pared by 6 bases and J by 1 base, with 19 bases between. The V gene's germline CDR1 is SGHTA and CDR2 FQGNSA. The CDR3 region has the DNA TGTGCCAGCAGTCATTCGGGGCAGGGTGGTTCCTACGAGCAGTACTTC. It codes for CASSHSGQGGSYEQYF.

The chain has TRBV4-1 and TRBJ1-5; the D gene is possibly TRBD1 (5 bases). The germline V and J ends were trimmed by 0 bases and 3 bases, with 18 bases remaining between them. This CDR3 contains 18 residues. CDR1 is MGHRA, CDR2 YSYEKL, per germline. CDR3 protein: CASSQESVVRGTNQPQHF. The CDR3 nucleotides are TGCGCCAGCAGCCAAGAATCGGTTGTTCGGGGGACCAATCAGCCCCAGCATTTT.

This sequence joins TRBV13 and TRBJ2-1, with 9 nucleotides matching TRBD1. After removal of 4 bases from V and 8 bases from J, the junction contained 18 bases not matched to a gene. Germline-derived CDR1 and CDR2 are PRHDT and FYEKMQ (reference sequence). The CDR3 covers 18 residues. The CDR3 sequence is CASSSLRDRVRGTDEQFF. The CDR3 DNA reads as TGTGCCAGCAGCTCCCTCCGGGACAGGGTTCGGGGGACTGATGAGCAGTTCTTC.

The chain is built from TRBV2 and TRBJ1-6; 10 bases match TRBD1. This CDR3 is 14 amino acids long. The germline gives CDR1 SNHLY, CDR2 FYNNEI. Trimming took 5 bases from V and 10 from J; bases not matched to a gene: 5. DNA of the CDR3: TGTGCCAGCAGTCGCGACAGGGGGCGGTCACCCCTCCACTTT. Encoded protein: CASSRDRGRSPLHF. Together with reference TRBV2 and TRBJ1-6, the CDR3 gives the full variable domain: EPEVTQTPSHQVTQMGQEVILRCVPISNHLYFYWYRQILGQKVEFLVSFYNNEISEKSEIFDDQFSVERPDGSNFTLKIRSTKLEDSAMYFCASSRDRGRSPLHFGNGTRLTVT.

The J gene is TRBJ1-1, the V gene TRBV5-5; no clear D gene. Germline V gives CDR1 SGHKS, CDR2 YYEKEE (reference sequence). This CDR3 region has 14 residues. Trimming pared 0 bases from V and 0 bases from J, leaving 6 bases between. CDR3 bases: TGTGCCAGCAGCTTGGGGGATGTGAACACTGAAGCTTTCTTT. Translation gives CASSLGDVNTEAFF.

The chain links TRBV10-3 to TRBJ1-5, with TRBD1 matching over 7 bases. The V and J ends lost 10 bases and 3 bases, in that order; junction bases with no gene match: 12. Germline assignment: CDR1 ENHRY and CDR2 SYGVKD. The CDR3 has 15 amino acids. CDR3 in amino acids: CATDRDDLYNQPQHF. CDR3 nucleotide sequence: TGTGCCACCGACAGGGACGACTTGTACAATCAGCCCCAGCATTTT.

Here the CDR3 DNA reads TGTGCCACCGCTCCGGGACTAGCGGACAAAAACATTCAGTACTTC. It is translated as CATAPGLADKNIQYF. The rearrangement links TRBV24-1 to TRBJ2-4; 11 nucleotides line up with TRBD2. Germline V CDR1 and CDR2: KGHDR, SFDVKD. This CDR3 region has 15 residues. V gave up 9 bases and J gave up 3 bases; unmatched junction bases: 6.

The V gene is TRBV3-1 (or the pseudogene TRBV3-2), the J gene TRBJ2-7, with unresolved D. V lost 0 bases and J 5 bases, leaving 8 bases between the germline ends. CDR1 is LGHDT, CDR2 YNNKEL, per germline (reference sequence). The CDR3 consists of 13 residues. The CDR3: CASSQEGDNEQYF. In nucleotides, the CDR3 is TGTGCCAGCAGCCAAGAGGGCGACAACGAGCAGTACTTC.

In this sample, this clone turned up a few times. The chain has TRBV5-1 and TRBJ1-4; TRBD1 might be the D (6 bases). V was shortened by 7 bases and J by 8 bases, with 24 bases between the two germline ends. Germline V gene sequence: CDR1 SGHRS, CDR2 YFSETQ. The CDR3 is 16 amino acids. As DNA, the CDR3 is TGCGCCAGCCAACCGGGAATTACAGGGATAGAAGAAAAACTGTTTTTT. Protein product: CASQPGITGIEEKLFF. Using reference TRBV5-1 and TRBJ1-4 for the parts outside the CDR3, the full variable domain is KAGVTQTPRYLIKTRGQQVTLSCSPISGHRSVSWYQQTPGQGLQFLFEYFSETQRNKGNFPGRFSGRQFSNSRSEMNVSTLELGDSALYLCASQPGITGIEEKLFFGSGTQLSVL.

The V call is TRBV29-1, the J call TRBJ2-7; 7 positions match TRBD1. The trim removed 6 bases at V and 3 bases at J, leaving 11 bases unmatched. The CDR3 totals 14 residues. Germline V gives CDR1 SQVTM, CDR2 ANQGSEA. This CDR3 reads CSVVPRDRYYEQYF. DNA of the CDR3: TGCAGCGTGGTGCCTCGGGACAGATACTACGAGCAGTACTTC.

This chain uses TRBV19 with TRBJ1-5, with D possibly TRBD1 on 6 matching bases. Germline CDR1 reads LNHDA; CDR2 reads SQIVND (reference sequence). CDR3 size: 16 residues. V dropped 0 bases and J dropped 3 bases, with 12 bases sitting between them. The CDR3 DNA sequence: TGTGCCAGTAGTATAGATCAGGACAGAATCAATCAGCCCCAGCATTTT. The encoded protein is CASSIDQDRINQPQHF.

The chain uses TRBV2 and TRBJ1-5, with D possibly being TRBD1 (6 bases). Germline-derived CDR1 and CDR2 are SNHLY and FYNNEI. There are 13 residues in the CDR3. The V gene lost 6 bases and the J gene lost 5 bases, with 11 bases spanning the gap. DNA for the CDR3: TGTGCCAGCAGCAAAGAGGGGGATCAGCCCCAGCATTTT. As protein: CASSKEGDQPQHF.

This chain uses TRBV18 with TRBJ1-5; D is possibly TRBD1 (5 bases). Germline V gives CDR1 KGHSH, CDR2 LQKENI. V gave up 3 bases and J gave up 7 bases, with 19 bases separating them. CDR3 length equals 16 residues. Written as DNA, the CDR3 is TGTGCCAGCTCACCCAGACATGATGGGGCCGGACAGCCCCAGCATTTT. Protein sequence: CASSPRHDGAGQPQHF.